This T cell receptor beta chain was identified during a study of control samples from healthy donors and cancer patients. The CDR3 length is 16 residues. This clone was observed a single time. The repertoire was sequenced with immunoSEQ multiplex PCR; TCRdb's copy has only in-frame clones and lacks some. Here the sample spans under 90,000 clones, around 92% being singletons. The sequence derives from a woman between 55 and 75 years old in good health. This chain uses TRBV12-2 with TRBJ2-2; TRBD2 reflects the table's D call only, with no check against the DNA. TRBV12-2 is a pseudogene segment. What was sequenced was blood. For the CDR3, the DNA is TGTGCAAGTCGCTTTACTAGCGGAGCGAACACCGGGGAGCTGTTTTTT. Protein product: CASRFTSGANTGELFF.